The 21 T cell receptor beta chains below all came from one sample that was sequenced in a study of cytotoxic CD8 clonotypes in ibrutinib-treated CLL. Clones were sequenced by immunoSEQ multiplex PCR, and TCRdb holds only the in-frame ones, with some missing. The sample holds fewer than 50,000 clones, more than 60% seen once. The specimen comprised PBMCs, sampled after 12 months of ibrutinib treatment. Every receptor here comes from a human donor with chronic lymphocytic leukemia.

The J gene is TRBJ2-3, the V gene TRBV19, with 10 nucleotides matching TRBD2. The CDR3 is made up of 16 amino acids. The trim removed 6 bases at V and 2 bases at J, leaving 8 bases unmatched. Germline assignment: CDR1 LNHDA and CDR2 SQIVND (reference sequence). The CDR3, as DNA: TGTGCCAGTAGACCCAGCGGGAGGGGACTCACAGATACGCAGTATTTT. Protein product: CASRPSGRGLTDTQYF.

The rearrangement joins TRBV13 to TRBJ1-5, with D unresolved. This CDR3 is built from 19 residues. Germline V gene sequence: CDR1 PRHDT, CDR2 FYEKMQ (reference sequence). Trimming removed 0 bases at V and 2 bases at J, with 20 bases between. The CDR3 region has the DNA TGTGCCAGCAGCTTAGGGACTAAACTCCTTAGGGCCCGCAATCAGCCCCAGCATTTT. Amino acids: CASSLGTKLLRARNQPQHF.

This chain links TRBV11-1 with TRBJ2-5; D is ambiguous. The germline CDR1 and CDR2 sequences are SGHAT and FQDESV (reference sequence). Trimming shortened V by 3 bases and J by 1 base, and 9 bases separated the two germline ends. This CDR3 spans 14 amino acids. The CDR3 DNA reads TGTGCCAGCAGCTTGGAACAACCCCAAGAGACCCAGTACTTC. It specifies CASSLEQPQETQYF.

For this clone: Other DNA sequences of this sample code for an identical CDR3. The CDR3 reads CASSPRTGIYEQYF. CDR3 sequence (DNA): TGTGCCAGCAGCCCCCGGACAGGGATCTACGAGCAGTACTTC. The J gene is TRBJ2-7, the V gene TRBV7-6; TRBD1 matches 8 bases. V lost 5 bases and J lost 3; bases outside the gene matches: 6. The V gene's germline CDR1 is SGHVS and CDR2 FNYEAQ. The CDR3 has 14 residues.

By share, this clone counts as large. The chain is built from TRBV18 and TRBJ1-2; TRBD1 matches at 7 bases. The CDR3 is 15 amino acids. The V segment lost 3 bases and the J segment 5 bases; nucleotides outside the gene matches: 9. The germline gives CDR1 KGHSH, CDR2 LQKENI. The CDR3 sequence: CASSPRETGWYGYTF. The CDR3, as DNA: TGTGCCAGCTCACCCCGAGAGACAGGGTGGTATGGCTACACCTTC.

The CDR3 sequence is CASSLGTGGVVNTEAFF. The CDR3 DNA follows: TGTGCCAGCAGTCTTGGGACAGGGGGAGTTGTGAACACTGAAGCTTTCTTT. The chain uses TRBV27 and TRBJ1-1, with 11 bases lining up with TRBD1. This CDR3 comprises 17 residues. CDR1 is MNHEY, CDR2 SMNVEV, per germline (reference sequence). V gave up 5 bases and J gave up 0 bases; unmatched junction bases: 8.

This clone was counted a few times. This rearrangement joins TRBV4-1 to TRBJ1-5; D unresolved. The germline CDR1 and CDR2 sequences are MGHRA and YSYEKL. The CDR3 is made up of 14 amino acids. Trimming removed 4 bases from V and 9 bases from J, with 16 bases in between. Written as DNA, the CDR3 is TGCGCCAGCAGCCCGGACGAGAGCATCGCGCCCCAGCATTTT. Its translation: CASSPDESIAPQHF.

In this sample, this clone turned up a few times. The genes are TRBV7-2 and TRBJ1-1; D remains unclear. V lost 3 bases to trimming and J lost 4 bases, with 6 bases between them. This CDR3 is 12 amino acids long. Germline V gene lookup returns CDR1 SGHTA and CDR2 FQGNSA. The CDR3 DNA sequence: TGTGCCAGCAGCTTCCGCCCCACTGAAGCTTTCTTT. This encodes CASSFRPTEAFF.

V and J are TRBV5-4 and TRBJ2-7, with no clear D. The germline gives CDR1 SGHNT, CDR2 YYREEE (reference sequence). The length of the CDR3 is 11 residues. Trimming removed 2 bases at V and 6 bases at J, with 6 bases between. DNA for the CDR3: TGTGCCAGCAGCTTTGGATTCGAGCAGTACTTC. The encoded protein is CASSFGFEQYF.

A single count supports this clone. V is TRBV19 and J is TRBJ1-5; maybe TRBD1 (6 bases). The CDR3 has 15 residues. Between the trimmed V and J ends, which lost 5 bases and 3 bases, there was a span of 14 bases. CDR1 LNHDA and CDR2 SQIVND come from the germline V gene (reference sequence). The CDR3 here is CASSYALGANQPQHF. In nucleotides, the CDR3 is TGTGCCAGTAGTTATGCTCTGGGGGCCAATCAGCCCCAGCATTTT.

The chain is built from TRBV19 and TRBJ2-7; D tentatively reads TRBD1 or TRBD2 (5 bases each). V lost 6 bases, J lost 0 bases, and 24 bases lay in between. CDR1 is LNHDA, CDR2 SQIVND, per germline (reference sequence). This CDR3 is 18 amino acids long. Written as DNA, the CDR3 is TGTGCCAGTAGCCGCCTATACAGGTCCCTCGAGGGCTCCTACGAGCAGTACTTC. It translates to CASSRLYRSLEGSYEQYF.

The V gene is TRBV7-2, the J gene TRBJ1-2, with 7 bases matching TRBD1. Unmatched junction bases numbered 13, after V lost 5 bases and J lost 4 bases. The CDR3 extends over 16 amino acids. The germline CDR1 and CDR2 sequences are SGHTA and FQGNSA. CDR3 sequence reads: CASSTSWDRSSYGYTF. CDR3 nucleotides: TGTGCCAGCAGCACCTCCTGGGACAGATCCTCCTATGGCTACACCTTC.

The rearrangement uses TRBV29-1 and TRBJ2-1; no clear D. CDR1 and CDR2 from the germline V gene are SQVTM and ANQGSEA. The CDR3 is 14 amino acids. The V end was cut by 8 bases, the J end by 0 bases, with 14 bases between. The CDR3 region is CSSRPQISYNEQFF. As DNA, the CDR3 is TGCAGCTCCCGTCCCCAGATCTCCTACAATGAGCAGTTCTTC.

The V gene is TRBV7-2, the J gene TRBJ1-4; the D gene is possibly TRBD1 (5 bases). Germline values: CDR1 SGHTA, CDR2 FQGNSA. V was shortened by 0 bases and J by 11 bases, with 16 bases between the two germline ends. The CDR3 loop spans 15 amino acids. The CDR3: CASSLAGAASRKLFF. The CDR3 region has the DNA TGTGCCAGCAGCTTAGCCGGGGCGGCTTCGCGGAAACTGTTTTTT.

This clone is deemed medium-sized. This chain uses TRBV14 with TRBJ2-7; a possible D gene is TRBD1 (6 bases). Germline-derived CDR1 and CDR2 are SGHDN and FVKESK. Trimming pared 0 bases from V and 8 bases from J, leaving 20 bases between. The CDR3 has 16 amino acids. CDR3 residues: CASSQDLDRWGQKQYF. The CDR3, as DNA: TGTGCCAGCAGCCAAGATCTAGACAGGTGGGGGCAGAAGCAGTACTTC.

The V and J genes are TRBV19 and TRBJ1-1; D is possibly TRBD1 (5 bases). Trimming removed 0 bases from V and 0 bases from J, with 11 bases in between. Germline CDR1 reads LNHDA; CDR2 reads SQIVND (reference sequence). The CDR3 is 16 amino acids. Here the CDR3 DNA reads TGTGCCAGTAGTATAGATCTGGGAGGGGTGAACACTGAAGCTTTCTTT. It is translated as CASSIDLGGVNTEAFF.

The sample holds one count of this clone. The CDR3 loop reads CASRLAVGNTGELFF. In DNA form, the CDR3 reads TGTGCCAGCAGACTAGCGGTCGGGAACACCGGGGAGCTGTTTTTT. V is TRBV2 and J is TRBJ2-2, with TRBD2 matching over 8 bases. The CDR3 runs 15 residues. Unmatched junction bases numbered 4, after V lost 6 bases and J lost 1 base. Germline V lookup: CDR1 SNHLY, CDR2 FYNNEI.

The DNA of the CDR3 is TGCGCCAGCAGCGTTAGCGGGACGAACACCGGGGAGCTGTTTTTT. This encodes CASSVSGTNTGELFF. V gene TRBV5-1 combines with J gene TRBJ2-2; 8 nucleotides match TRBD2. The germline CDR1 and CDR2 sequences are SGHRS and YFSETQ. CDR3 size: 15 residues. Unmatched junction bases numbered 2, after V lost 4 bases and J lost 0 bases.

This chain uses TRBV11-2 with TRBJ2-7; no definite D call. CDR1 is SGHAT, CDR2 FQNNGV, per germline. The CDR3 is made up of 15 amino acids. Trimming left V 0 bases short and J 5 bases short, with 14 bases between. CDR3 loop: CASSLESRSVDEQYF. The DNA for the CDR3 is TGTGCCAGCAGCTTAGAAAGCCGATCGGTGGACGAGCAGTACTTC.

The chain joins TRBV28 to TRBJ1-5, with a weak D call TRBD1 (5 bases). The CDR3 contains 18 residues. V lost 1 base, J lost 6 bases, and 22 bases lay in between. Germline V gives CDR1 MDHEN, CDR2 SYDVKM. CDR3 residues: CASSLFFLGRRAGQPQHF. CDR3 coding DNA: TGTGCCAGCAGTTTATTCTTCTTAGGGCGCAGGGCAGGTCAGCCCCAGCATTTT.

The rearrangement joins TRBV7-8 to TRBJ1-2; a weak D match, TRBD1 (5 bases). Trimming left V 5 bases short and J 7 bases short, with 14 bases between. This CDR3 is built from 13 residues. CDR1 is SGHVS, CDR2 FQNEAQ, per germline. Written as DNA, the CDR3 is TGTGCCAGCAGCCCCGTGGGGGGGGGTGGCTACACCTTC. Translating gives CASSPVGGGGYTF.